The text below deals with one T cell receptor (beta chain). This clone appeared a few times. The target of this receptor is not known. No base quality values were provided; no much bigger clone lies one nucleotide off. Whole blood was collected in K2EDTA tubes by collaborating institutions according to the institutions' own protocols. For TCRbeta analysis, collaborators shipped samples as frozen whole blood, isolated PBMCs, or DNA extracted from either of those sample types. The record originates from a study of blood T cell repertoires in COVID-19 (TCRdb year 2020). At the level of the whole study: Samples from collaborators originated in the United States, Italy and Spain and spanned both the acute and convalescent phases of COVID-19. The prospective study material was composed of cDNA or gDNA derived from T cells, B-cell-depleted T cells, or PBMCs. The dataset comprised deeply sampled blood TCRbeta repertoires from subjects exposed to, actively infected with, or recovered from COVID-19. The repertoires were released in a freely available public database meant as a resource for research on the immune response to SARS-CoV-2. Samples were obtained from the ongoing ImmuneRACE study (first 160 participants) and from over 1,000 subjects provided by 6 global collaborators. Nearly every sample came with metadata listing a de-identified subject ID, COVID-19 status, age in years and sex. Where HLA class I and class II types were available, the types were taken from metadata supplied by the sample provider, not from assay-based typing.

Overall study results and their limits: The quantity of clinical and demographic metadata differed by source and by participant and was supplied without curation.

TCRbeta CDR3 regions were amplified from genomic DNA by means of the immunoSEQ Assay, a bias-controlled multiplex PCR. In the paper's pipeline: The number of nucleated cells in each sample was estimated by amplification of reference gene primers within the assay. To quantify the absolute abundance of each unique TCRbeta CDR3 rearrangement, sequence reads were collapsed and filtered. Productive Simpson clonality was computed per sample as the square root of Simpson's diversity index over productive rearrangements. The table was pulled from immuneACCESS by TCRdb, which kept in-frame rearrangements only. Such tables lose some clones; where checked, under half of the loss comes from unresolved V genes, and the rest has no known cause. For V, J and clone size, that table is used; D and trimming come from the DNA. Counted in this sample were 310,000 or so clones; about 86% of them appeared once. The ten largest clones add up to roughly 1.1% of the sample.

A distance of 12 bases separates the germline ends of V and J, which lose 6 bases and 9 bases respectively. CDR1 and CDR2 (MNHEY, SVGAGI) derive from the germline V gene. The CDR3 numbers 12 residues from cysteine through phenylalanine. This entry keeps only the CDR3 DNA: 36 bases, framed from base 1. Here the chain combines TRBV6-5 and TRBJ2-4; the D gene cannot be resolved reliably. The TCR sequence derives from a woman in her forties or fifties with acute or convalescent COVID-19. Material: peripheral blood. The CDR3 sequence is CASRGEVGIQYF. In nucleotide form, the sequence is TGTGCCAGCAGAGGTGAGGTGGGCATTCAGTACTTC.